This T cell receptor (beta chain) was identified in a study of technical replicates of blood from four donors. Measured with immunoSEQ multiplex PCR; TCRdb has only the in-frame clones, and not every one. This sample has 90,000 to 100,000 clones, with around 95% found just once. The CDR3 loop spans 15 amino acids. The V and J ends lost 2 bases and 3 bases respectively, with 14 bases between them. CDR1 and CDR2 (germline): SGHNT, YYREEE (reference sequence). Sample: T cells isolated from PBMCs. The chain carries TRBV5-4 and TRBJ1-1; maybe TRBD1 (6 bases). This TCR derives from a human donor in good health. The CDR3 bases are TGTGCCAGCAGCTTCGGGGGGCGCGCGGACACTGAAGCTTTCTTT. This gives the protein CASSFGGRADTEAFF.